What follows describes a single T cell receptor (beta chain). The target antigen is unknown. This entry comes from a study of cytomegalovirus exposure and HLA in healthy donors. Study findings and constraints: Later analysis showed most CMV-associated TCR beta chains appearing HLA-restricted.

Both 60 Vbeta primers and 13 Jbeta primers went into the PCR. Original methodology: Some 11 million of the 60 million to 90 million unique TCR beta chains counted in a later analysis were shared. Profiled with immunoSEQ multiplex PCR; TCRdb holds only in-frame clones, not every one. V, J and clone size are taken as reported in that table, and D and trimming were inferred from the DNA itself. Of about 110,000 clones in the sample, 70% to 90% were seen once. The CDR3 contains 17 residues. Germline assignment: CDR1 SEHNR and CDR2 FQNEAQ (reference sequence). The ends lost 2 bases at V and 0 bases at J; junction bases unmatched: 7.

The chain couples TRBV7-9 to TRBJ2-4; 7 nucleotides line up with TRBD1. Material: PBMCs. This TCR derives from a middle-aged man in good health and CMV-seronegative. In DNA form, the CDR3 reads TGTGCCAGCAGCTTACGACAGGGAAGAGGAGCCAAAAACATTCAGTACTTC. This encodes CASSLRQGRGAKNIQYF.